The present TCR beta chain was sequenced within a study of breast tumors, draining lymph nodes, adjacent tissues. CDR1 is SGHNT and CDR2 is YENEEA in the germline V gene. The V gene lost 4 bases and the J gene lost 4 bases, with 16 bases spanning the gap. The CDR3 covers 15 residues. TCRdb re-called the multiplex PCR reads with MiXCR, one entry per CDR3 protein. This table holds fewer than 250,000 distinct CDR3 sequences, 32% found once. In its sample, this clonotype was seen many times. Axillary draining lymph nodes of breast cancer patients supplied the node samples. Specimen: axillary lymph node tissue. This sequence was found in a female donor with breast cancer. Some clones in this sample may be carry-over from other donors' samples. This chain joins TRBV11-3 and TRBJ1-2; perhaps TRBD1 as D (6 bases). DNA of the CDR3: TGTGCCAGCAGCTCCCACGCAGGGGAAGCCTATGGCTACACCTTC. Protein: CASSSHAGEAYGYTF.